This T cell receptor (beta chain) was observed in a study of shared clonotypes between healthy human individuals (dated by TCRdb to about 2020). With regard to the full study: Two women and a few men aged 18 to 49 years were included in the cohort. Per donor, leukapheresis produced somewhere between about 0.94 and 9 billion PBMCs. To increase sequencing depth and limit assay-specific biases, TCR repertoire library preparation and sequencing were carried out by different laboratories using diverse techniques. For each donor, CD4 naive and CD4 memory were each given three plates, CD8 naive was given two plates, and CD8 memory was given one plate. To estimate repertoire size and how much clonotypes are shared between individuals, the study performed deep sequencing of blood TCR repertoires from about five healthy adults. The study at large found these results: The genetic and exposure-history diversity represented was limited by the small number of donors. Sampling was restricted to blood, and TCR repertoires in tissue are likely to differ from TCR repertoires in blood. Compared with non-shared clonotypes, clonotypes shared by all four sorted-subset donors had higher generation probabilities. Pairwise subsampling led to the expectation that sequencing depth would affect the degree of clonotype sharing among donors. Even with the large sequencing depth, rarefaction of the sorted-subset datasets indicated that sequencing was incomplete. Around 5% of naive CD4, around 3.6% of naive CD8, approximately 2% of memory CD4, and 0.4% of memory CD8 clonotypes were shared across a few donors. Naive subsets generally had larger estimated clonotype richness than memory subsets did.

Using the deep immunoSEQ assay, TCR CDR3 regions were amplified from genomic DNA by multiplex PCR. Extracted genomic DNA from each cell subset was distributed evenly across all wells of several immunoSEQ 96-well plates, and each plate was treated as a replicate. For sorted subsets, roughly 200 ng of genomic DNA, equivalent to 25,000 to 35,000 T cell genomes, went into each replicate PCR. Purified libraries were quantified with a Qubit 3.0 fluorometer, sized on a Bioanalyzer 2100, and re-quantified with the KAPA Library Quantification kit. Every immunoSEQ 96-well plate was sequenced on a dedicated single-read 150-cycle Illumina NextSeq 550 flow cell. The original pipeline was this. Because only junctional sequences without quality scores were contained in the immunoSEQ output, filtering matching that applied to full-length reads could not be performed. Sequences were annotated with PyIR, a Python wrapper for IgBLAST v1.9, and V/J genes and CDR3 were assigned using IMGT germline references. Reads were removed for weak V/J assignments (E-value above 1e-6), missing CDR3, stop codons, out-of-frame junctions, or ambiguous translated residues. V3J clonotypes were defined as sequences sharing an identical inferred V gene, J gene, and CDR3 amino acid sequence. The percentage overlap between two repertoires was calculated by dividing the number of shared unique clonotypes by the size of the smaller repertoire. RTK rarefaction, the Chao1 estimator, and Recon v2.1 estimates of unobserved clonotypes were used to assess repertoire richness. Generation probabilities for all TCRbeta clonotypes obtained by the gDNA method from a handful of donors were computed using OLGA. Drawn from immuneACCESS, this table holds only the in-frame rearrangements with V and J called that TCRdb kept. Clones are partly lost; checked studies trace under half to an unresolved V gene and leave the rest unexplained. V, J and clone size reflect that table, while D and trimming were determined from the DNA. In this sample the table shows 2 million to 2.5 million clones, approximately 96% of which occur a single time. The ten biggest clones cover over 0.1% of the sample.

Sequences SNHLY (CDR1) and FYNNEI (CDR2) are obtained from the germline V gene. The trim is 3 bases for V and 0 bases for J, with a gap of 14 bases between the germline ends. The CDR3 goes from the cysteine to the phenylalanine over 16 residues. Only the CDR3 portion is preserved as DNA: 48 bases, with reading frame beginning at the first base. The donors were healthy, HIV-negative adults with no recently reported acute infections or vaccinations. Only Caucasian adults living in Nashville, Tennessee, USA were represented among the donors. CD4+ T cells were enriched by magnetic negative selection, after which naive cells were positively selected on CD45RA and the negative fraction was taken as the memory subset. Blood was collected by leukapheresis, and PBMCs were isolated by Ficoll-Histopaque density gradient centrifugation and then cryopreserved in liquid nitrogen vapor phase. Purity and quantity of every magnetically sorted T cell population were checked by analytical flow cytometry. From each sorted fraction, genomic DNA was isolated and quantified by UV absorbance on a Nanodrop 2000c.

Of note for this clone: Its antigen remains unidentified. One base away there is no much larger clone; base qualities are not given.

Source material: naive CD4+ T cells sorted from blood. Per the publication, the cell subset or site label means: CD45RA+ positively selected. Recombination joined TRBV2 with TRBJ2-5; TRBD2 is a weak D gene call, 6 bases matching. The source of this sequence is a man younger than 35 in good health. The CDR3 sequence is CASSEGLTPYQETQYF. The DNA sequence is given as TGTGCCAGCAGTGAGGGACTTACTCCCTACCAAGAGACCCAGTACTTC.